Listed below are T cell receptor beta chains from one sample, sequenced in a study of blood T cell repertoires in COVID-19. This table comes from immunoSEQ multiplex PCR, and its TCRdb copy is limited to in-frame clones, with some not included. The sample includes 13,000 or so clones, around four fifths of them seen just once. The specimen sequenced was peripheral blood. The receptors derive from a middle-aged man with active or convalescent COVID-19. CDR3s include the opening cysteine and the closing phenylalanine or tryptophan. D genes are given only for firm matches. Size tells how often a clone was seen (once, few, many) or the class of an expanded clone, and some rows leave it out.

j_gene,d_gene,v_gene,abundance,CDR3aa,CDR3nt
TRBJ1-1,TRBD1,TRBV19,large,CASSPGTGGEAFF,TGTGCCAGTAGCCCCGGGACAGGGGGTGAAGCTTTCTTT
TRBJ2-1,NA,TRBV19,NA,CASGQWGDHHNEQFF,TGTGCCAGTGGTCAGTGGGGCGACCACCACAATGAGCAGTTCTTC
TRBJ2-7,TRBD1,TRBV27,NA,CASSPLTSVGQVEQYF,TGTGCCAGCAGTCCATTAACGTCCGTCGGACAGGTCGAGCAGTACTTC
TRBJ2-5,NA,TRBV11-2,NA,CASSFGGAQYF,TGTGCCAGCAGCTTCGGGGGTGCCCAGTACTTC
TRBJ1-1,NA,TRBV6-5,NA,CATSPNTAGPEAFF,TGTGCCACCAGCCCAAATACAGCTGGCCCTGAAGCTTTCTTT
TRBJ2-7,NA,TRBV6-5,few,CASSYSRANPYEQYF,TGTGCCAGCAGTTACAGCAGGGCGAACCCCTACGAGCAGTACTTC
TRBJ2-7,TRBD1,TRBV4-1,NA,CASSHGQGPYEQYF,TGCGCCAGCAGCCACGGACAGGGACCCTACGAGCAGTACTTC
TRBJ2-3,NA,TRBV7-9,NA,CASSSYGGTTDTQYF,TGTGCCAGCAGCTCTTACGGGGGAACCACAGATACGCAGTATTTT
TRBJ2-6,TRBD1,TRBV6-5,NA,CASHAQGVGANVLTF,TGTGCCAGCCACGCACAGGGGGTTGGGGCCAACGTCCTGACTTTC
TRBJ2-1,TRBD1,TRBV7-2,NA,CASTSGTGDNEQFF,TGTGCCAGCACCTCGGGGACAGGGGACAATGAGCAGTTCTTC
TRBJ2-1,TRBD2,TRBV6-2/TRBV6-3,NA,CASSHTSATHSYNEQFF,TGTGCCAGCAGTCATACTAGCGCAACCCACTCCTACAATGAGCAGTTCTTC
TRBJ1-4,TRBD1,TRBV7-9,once,CASSLGQGEKLFF,TGTGCCAGCAGCTTAGGACAGGGGGAAAAACTGTTTTTT
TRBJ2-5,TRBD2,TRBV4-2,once,CASSQDSGVQETQYF,TGTGCCAGCAGCCAAGATAGCGGGGTCCAAGAGACCCAGTACTTC
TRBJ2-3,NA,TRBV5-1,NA,CASSFSGPPDTQYF,TGCGCCAGCAGCTTCTCAGGCCCTCCAGATACGCAGTATTTT
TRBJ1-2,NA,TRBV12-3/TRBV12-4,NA,CASSSGDYGYTF,TGTGCCAGCAGTTCAGGGGACTATGGCTACACCTTC
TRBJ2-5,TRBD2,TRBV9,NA,CASSVGGYQETQYF,TGTGCCAGCAGCGTGGGGGGGTACCAAGAGACCCAGTACTTC
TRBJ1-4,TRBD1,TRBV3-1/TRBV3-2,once,CASSQRQGREKLFF,TGTGCCAGCAGCCAAAGACAGGGTCGAGAAAAACTGTTTTTT